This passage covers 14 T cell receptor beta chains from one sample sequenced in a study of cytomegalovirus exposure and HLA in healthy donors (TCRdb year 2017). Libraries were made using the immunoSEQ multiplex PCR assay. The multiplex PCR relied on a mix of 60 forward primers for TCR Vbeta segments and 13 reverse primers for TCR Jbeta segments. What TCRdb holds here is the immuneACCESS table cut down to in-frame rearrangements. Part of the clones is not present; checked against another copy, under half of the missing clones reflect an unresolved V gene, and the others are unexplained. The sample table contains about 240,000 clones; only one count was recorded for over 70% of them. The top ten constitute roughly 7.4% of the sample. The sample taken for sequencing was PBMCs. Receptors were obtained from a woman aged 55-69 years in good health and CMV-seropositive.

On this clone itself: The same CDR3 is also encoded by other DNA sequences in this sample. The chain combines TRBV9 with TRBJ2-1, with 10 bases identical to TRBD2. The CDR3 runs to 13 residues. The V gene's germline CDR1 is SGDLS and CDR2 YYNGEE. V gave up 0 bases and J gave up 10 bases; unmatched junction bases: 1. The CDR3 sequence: CASSVVAGGEQFF. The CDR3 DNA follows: TGTGCCAGCAGCGTAGTAGCGGGAGGCGAGCAGTTCTTC.

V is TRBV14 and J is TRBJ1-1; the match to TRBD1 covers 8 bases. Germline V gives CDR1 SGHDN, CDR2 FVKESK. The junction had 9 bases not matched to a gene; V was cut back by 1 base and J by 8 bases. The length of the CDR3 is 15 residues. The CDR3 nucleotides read TGTGCCAGCAGCCAAGTCTCGGCAAGGACAGGGGAAGCTTTCTTT. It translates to CASSQVSARTGEAFF.

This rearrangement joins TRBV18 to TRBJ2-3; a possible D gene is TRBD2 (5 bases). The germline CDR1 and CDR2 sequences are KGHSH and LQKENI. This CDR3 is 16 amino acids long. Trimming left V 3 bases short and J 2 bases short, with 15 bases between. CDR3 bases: TGTGCCAGCTCACCGCGCGTTCCGGGGATCACAGATACGCAGTATTTT. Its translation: CASSPRVPGITDTQYF.

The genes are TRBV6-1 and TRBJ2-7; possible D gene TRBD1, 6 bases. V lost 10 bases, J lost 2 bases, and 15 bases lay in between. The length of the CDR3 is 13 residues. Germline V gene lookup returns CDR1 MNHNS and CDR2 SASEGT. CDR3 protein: CATHRASPYEQYF. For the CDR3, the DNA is TGTGCCACTCACAGGGCCTCACCCTACGAGCAGTACTTC.

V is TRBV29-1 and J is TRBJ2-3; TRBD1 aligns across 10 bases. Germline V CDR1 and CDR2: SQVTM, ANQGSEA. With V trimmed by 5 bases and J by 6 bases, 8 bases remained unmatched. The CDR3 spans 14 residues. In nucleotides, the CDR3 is TGCAGCGTTTGCCCGGACAGGGGGAGGGATACGCAGTATTTT. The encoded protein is CSVCPDRGRDTQYF.

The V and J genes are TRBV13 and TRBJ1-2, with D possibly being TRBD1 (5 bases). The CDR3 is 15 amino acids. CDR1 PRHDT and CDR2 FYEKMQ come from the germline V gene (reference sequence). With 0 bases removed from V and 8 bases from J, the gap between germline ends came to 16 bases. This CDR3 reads CASSLGRGGGQGYTF. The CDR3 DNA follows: TGTGCCAGCAGCTTAGGCCGGGGGGGAGGTCAAGGCTACACCTTC.

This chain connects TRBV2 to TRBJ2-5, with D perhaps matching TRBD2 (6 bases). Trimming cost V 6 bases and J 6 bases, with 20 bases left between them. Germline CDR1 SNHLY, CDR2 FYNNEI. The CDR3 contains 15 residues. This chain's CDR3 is CASRAGTYHLKTQYF. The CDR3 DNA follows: TGTGCCAGCAGGGCCGGGACTTACCACTTAAAGACCCAGTACTTC.

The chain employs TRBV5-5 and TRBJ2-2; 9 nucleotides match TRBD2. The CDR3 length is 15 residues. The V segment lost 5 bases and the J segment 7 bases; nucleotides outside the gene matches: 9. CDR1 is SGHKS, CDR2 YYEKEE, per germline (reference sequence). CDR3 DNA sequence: TGTGCCAGCAGTCAAATAGCGGGAGAGGTCGGGGAGCTGTTTTTT. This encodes CASSQIAGEVGELFF.

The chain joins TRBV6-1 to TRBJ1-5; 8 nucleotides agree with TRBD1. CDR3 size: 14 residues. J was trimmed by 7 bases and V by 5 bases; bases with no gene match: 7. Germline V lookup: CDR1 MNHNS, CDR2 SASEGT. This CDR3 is CASSLQTGEQPQHF. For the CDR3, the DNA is TGTGCCAGCAGTCTTCAGACAGGGGAGCAGCCCCAGCATTTT.

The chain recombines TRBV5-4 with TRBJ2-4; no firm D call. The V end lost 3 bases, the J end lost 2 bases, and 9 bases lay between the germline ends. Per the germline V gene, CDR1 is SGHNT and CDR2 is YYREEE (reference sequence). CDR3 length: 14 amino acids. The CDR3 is CASSSGGTKNIQYF. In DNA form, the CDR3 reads TGTGCCAGCAGCTCCGGCGGTACCAAAAACATTCAGTACTTC.

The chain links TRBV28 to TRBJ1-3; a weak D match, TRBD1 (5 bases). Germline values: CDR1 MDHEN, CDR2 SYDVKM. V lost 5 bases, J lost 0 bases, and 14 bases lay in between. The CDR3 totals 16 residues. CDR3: CASSPSGIYSGNTIYF. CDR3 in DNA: TGTGCCAGCAGTCCCTCAGGGATCTACTCTGGAAACACCATATATTTT.

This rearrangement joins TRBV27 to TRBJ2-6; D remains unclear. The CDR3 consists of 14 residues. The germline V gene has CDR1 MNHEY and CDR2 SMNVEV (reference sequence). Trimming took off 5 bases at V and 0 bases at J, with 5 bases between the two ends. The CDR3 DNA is TGTGCCAGCAGTGCACACTCTGGGGCCAACGTCCTGACTTTC. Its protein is CASSAHSGANVLTF.

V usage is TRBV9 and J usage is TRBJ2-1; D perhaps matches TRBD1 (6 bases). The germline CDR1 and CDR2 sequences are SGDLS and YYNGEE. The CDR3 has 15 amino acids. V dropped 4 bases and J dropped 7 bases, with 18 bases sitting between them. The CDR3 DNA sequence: TGTGCCAGCAGCCCAGGGGCGCAGGGAAATAATGAGCAGTTCTTC. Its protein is CASSPGAQGNNEQFF.

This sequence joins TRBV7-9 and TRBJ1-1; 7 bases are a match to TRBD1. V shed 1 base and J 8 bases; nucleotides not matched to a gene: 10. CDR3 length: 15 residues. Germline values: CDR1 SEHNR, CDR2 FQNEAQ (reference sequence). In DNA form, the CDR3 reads TGTGCCAGCAGCTTAGACGTCGGGAGCAGGGGGGAAGCTTTCTTT. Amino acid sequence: CASSLDVGSRGEAFF. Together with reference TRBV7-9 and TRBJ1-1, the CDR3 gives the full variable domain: DTGVSQNPRHKITKRGQNVTFRCDPISEHNRLYWYRQTLGQGPEFLTYFQNEAQLEKSRLLSDRFSAERPKGSFSTLEIQRTEQGDSAMYLCASSLDVGSRGEAFFGQGTRLTVV.